Presented here are 29 T cell receptor beta chains from one specimen sequenced in a study of blood T cell repertoires in COVID-19. TCRdb's table, derived via immunoSEQ multiplex PCR, lists solely in-frame clones and lacks some. The data contain tens of thousands of clones, over 85% of them singletons. The sequenced sample consisted of peripheral blood. Source of these receptors: a human donor with active COVID-19. The donor label of this sample is uncertain.

The chain uses TRBV7-8 and TRBJ1-1; D call uncertain. V was clipped by 0 bases and J by 3 bases, with 8 bases between them. The length of the CDR3 is 14 residues. From germline, CDR1 is SGHVS and CDR2 FQNEAQ. The CDR3 is CASSLAASYTEAFF. CDR3 DNA: TGTGCCAGCAGCTTAGCTGCGAGTTACACTGAAGCTTTCTTT.

The chain joins TRBV9 to TRBJ1-3, with 8 bases aligning to TRBD1. Germline V gene data show CDR1 as SGDLS and CDR2 as YYNGEE. V dropped 4 bases and J dropped 8; count of bases not matched to a gene: 17. The CDR3 loop spans 17 amino acids. For the CDR3, the DNA is TGTGCCAGCAGCCCCCAGTTTCTGGCAGGGGGCGCGCACACCATATATTTT. Translated, it gives CASSPQFLAGGAHTIYF.

The chain combines TRBV3-1 (or the pseudogene TRBV3-2) with TRBJ2-1; 8 nucleotides match TRBD2. Looked up from germline, CDR1 is LGHDT and CDR2 is YNNKEL (reference sequence). V was pared by 1 base and J by 10 bases, with 6 bases of the junction left unmatched. The CDR3 runs 14 residues. The CDR3 DNA is TGTGCCAGCAGCCAAGTTCTGTCTAGCGGGGAGCAGTTCTTC. This codes for CASSQVLSSGEQFF.

The chain joins TRBV19 to TRBJ1-6; unclear D gene. The V end lost 5 bases, the J end lost 7 bases, and 9 bases lay between the germline ends. The CDR3 is 13 amino acids. CDR1 and CDR2 from the germline V gene are LNHDA and SQIVND (reference sequence). The CDR3 spells CASSEERNSPLHF. The CDR3 nucleotides read TGTGCCAGTAGTGAGGAGCGGAATTCACCCCTCCACTTT.

This clone was observed a single time. V gene TRBV18 combines with J gene TRBJ2-1; the D gene is possibly TRBD2 (7 bases). CDR1 is KGHSH and CDR2 is LQKENI in the germline V gene. The V and J ends lost 2 bases and 6 bases respectively, with 20 bases between them. The CDR3 totals 17 residues. The CDR3 spells CASSPSRGGALSNEQFF. CDR3 nucleotides: TGTGCCAGCTCACCATCCCGAGGGGGGGCCCTTAGCAATGAGCAGTTCTTC.

The chain links TRBV5-1 to TRBJ2-6; 8 positions agree with TRBD1. Germline loops: CDR1 SGHRS, CDR2 YFSETQ. The CDR3 is 16 amino acids. After removal of 3 bases from V and 0 bases from J, the junction contained 2 bases not matched to a gene. CDR3 coding DNA: TGCGCCAGCAGCTCCACAGGGGGCTCTGGGGCCAACGTCCTGACTTTC. It is translated as CASSSTGGSGANVLTF.

The rearrangement uses TRBV15 and TRBJ2-6; the D is unclear. CDR3 size: 17 residues. In germline, CDR1 is LNHNV, CDR2 YYDKDF (reference sequence). V lost 2 bases to trimming and J lost 0 bases, with 11 bases between them. CDR3: CATSRRPFSSGANVLTF. The DNA for the CDR3 is TGTGCCACCAGCAGACGCCCATTTAGCTCTGGGGCCAACGTCCTGACTTTC. The full variable domain, its missing parts supplied by reference TRBV15 and TRBJ2-6, is DAMVIQNPRYQVTQFGKPVTLSCSQTLNHNVMYWYQQKSSQAPKLLFHYYDKDFNNEADTPDNFQSRRPNTSFCFLDIRSPGLGDTAMYLCATSRRPFSSGANVLTFGAGSRLTVL.

This chain uses TRBV11-2 with TRBJ2-2; 8 bases are a match to TRBD2. The CDR3 contains 16 residues. V dropped 3 bases and J dropped 6; count of bases not matched to a gene: 9. Germline V CDR1 and CDR2: SGHAT, FQNNGV. The CDR3 DNA follows: TGTGCCAGCAGCTTGGCGACTGTCGGGGGGGCCGGGGAGCTGTTTTTT. It codes for CASSLATVGGAGELFF.

The chain combines TRBV29-1 with TRBJ1-2, with D perhaps TRBD1 (6 bases). V lost 2 bases to trimming and J lost 8 bases, with 9 bases between them. This CDR3 has 11 residues. Germline CDR1 reads SQVTM; CDR2 reads ANQGSEA. The CDR3 region has the DNA TGCAGCGTTGAACAGGGGCGCGGCTACACCTTC. Residues: CSVEQGRGYTF.

The CDR3 loop is CASSFQTGGYEQYF. CDR3 DNA: TGTGCCAGCAGTTTCCAGACAGGAGGCTACGAGCAGTACTTC. V and J are TRBV7-9 and TRBJ2-7, with D possibly matching TRBD1 (6 bases). The CDR3 is made up of 14 amino acids. V lost 6 bases and J 3 bases, leaving 15 bases between the germline ends. The germline gives CDR1 SEHNR, CDR2 FQNEAQ (reference sequence).

The chain is built from TRBV11-2 and TRBJ2-2; the D gene is possibly TRBD2 (7 bases). The V end was cut by 0 bases, the J end by 6 bases, with 14 bases between. Germline V lookup: CDR1 SGHAT, CDR2 FQNNGV. The CDR3 runs to 16 residues. The CDR3 here is CASSLDRAGAAGELFF. DNA of the CDR3: TGTGCCAGCAGCTTAGATAGGGCGGGGGCGGCCGGGGAGCTGTTTTTT.

Only a few counts were recorded for this clone. The gene calls are TRBV7-2 and TRBJ1-6; D is undetermined. The V end lost 8 bases, the J end lost 4 bases, and 12 bases lay between the germline ends. Germline lookup yields CDR1 SGHTA and CDR2 FQGNSA. This CDR3 is built from 14 residues. CDR3 sequence reads: CASGPTGYNSPLHF. The CDR3 nucleotides are TGTGCCAGCGGACCGACGGGGTATAATTCACCCCTCCACTTT.

The chain recombines TRBV7-8 with TRBJ2-5; TRBD1 agrees at 7 bases. The trim removed 1 base at V and 1 base at J, leaving 6 bases unmatched. This CDR3 is 16 amino acids long. The germline V gene encodes CDR1 SGHVS and CDR2 FQNEAQ. CDR3 nucleotide sequence: TGTGCCAGCAGCTTAGGAGACAGGGAGTTCCAAGAGACCCAGTACTTC. It is translated as CASSLGDREFQETQYF.

V and J are TRBV6-5 and TRBJ1-2; D possibly corresponds to TRBD1 (6 bases). In germline, CDR1 is MNHEY, CDR2 SVGAGI. Trimming stripped 2 bases from V and 4 bases from J, with 11 bases between. This CDR3 is 14 amino acids long. The CDR3 sequence is CASSYRGYSYGYTF. In nucleotides, the CDR3 is TGTGCCAGCAGTTACAGGGGGTACAGCTATGGCTACACCTTC.

The J gene is TRBJ1-1, the V gene TRBV6-5, with D perhaps matching TRBD1 (6 bases). The CDR3 runs to 13 residues. Trimming took 8 bases from V and 2 from J, leaving 12 bases between them. In germline, CDR1 is MNHEY, CDR2 SVGAGI. DNA for the CDR3: TGTGCCAGCTCGGGACACTTCAACACTGAAGCTTTCTTT. Its translation: CASSGHFNTEAFF.

The V and J genes are TRBV3-1 (or the pseudogene TRBV3-2) and TRBJ1-1, with D unresolved. From germline, CDR1 is LGHDT and CDR2 YNNKEL (reference sequence). The CDR3 is made up of 15 amino acids. V gave up 4 bases and J gave up 1 base, with 13 bases separating them. This CDR3 reads CASSPGGVQNTEAFF. CDR3 DNA sequence: TGTGCCAGCAGCCCCGGCGGGGTTCAGAACACTGAAGCTTTCTTT.

V gene TRBV5-1 combines with J gene TRBJ1-3; 7 bases fit TRBD1. Germline V gives CDR1 SGHRS, CDR2 YFSETQ. The CDR3 is 15 amino acids. With V trimmed by 3 bases and J by 4 bases, 7 bases remained unmatched. The CDR3 loop reads CASSSNTGAGNTIYF. CDR3 coding DNA: TGCGCCAGCAGCTCAAACACAGGGGCCGGAAACACCATATATTTT.

J is TRBJ2-3 and V is TRBV27; 7 bases align to TRBD2. With V trimmed by 5 bases and J by 0 bases, 5 bases remained unmatched. The V gene's germline CDR1 is MNHEY and CDR2 SMNVEV (reference sequence). The CDR3 covers 15 residues. CDR3 DNA sequence: TGTGCCAGCAGTGAAGCGGGGTCCAGCACAGATACGCAGTATTTT. Its protein product is CASSEAGSSTDTQYF.

The V call is TRBV10-3, the J call TRBJ1-2; no definite D call. Germline V gene sequence: CDR1 ENHRY, CDR2 SYGVKD. Trimming pared 0 bases from V and 7 bases from J, leaving 9 bases between. The CDR3 is made up of 13 amino acids. CDR3 protein: CAISESGGSGYTF. Here the CDR3 DNA reads TGTGCCATCAGTGAGTCGGGAGGAAGTGGCTACACCTTC.

The chain combines TRBV20-1 with TRBJ2-5, with a weak D call TRBD2 (5 bases). The CDR3 runs 15 residues. Trimming removed 5 bases at V and 1 base at J, with 17 bases between. The germline gives CDR1 DFQATT, CDR2 SNEGSKA (reference sequence). The CDR3, as DNA: TGCAGTGCTGGTGGCGCCGGGATGGCCCAAGAGACCCAGTACTTC. Translation: CSAGGAGMAQETQYF.

This chain links TRBV24-1 with TRBJ2-2; 8 bases line up with TRBD2. The CDR3 covers 15 residues. From germline, CDR1 is KGHDR and CDR2 SFDVKD. Losses at the gene ends were 5 bases for V and 7 bases for J; bases not matched to a gene: 8. The CDR3 sequence: CATSGETSDLGELFF. DNA of the CDR3: TGTGCCACCAGTGGGGAGACTAGCGACCTCGGGGAGCTGTTTTTT.

The gene calls are TRBV28 and TRBJ2-2; tentative D call: TRBD2 (6 bases). The CDR3 has 15 amino acids. Trimming removed 3 bases at V and 5 bases at J, with 13 bases between. Germline values: CDR1 MDHEN, CDR2 SYDVKM. Written as DNA, the CDR3 is TGTGCCAGCAGTTTGTACCGGGAGTATACCGGGGAGCTGTTTTTT. Translated, it gives CASSLYREYTGELFF.

J is TRBJ1-2 and V is TRBV6-2 or TRBV6-3; 8 positions match TRBD1. The CDR3 has 17 amino acids. V trimming: 0 bases; J trimming: 4 bases; junction bases outside the gene matches: 10. Germline CDR1 and CDR2: MNHEY and SVGEGT. For the CDR3, the DNA is TGTGCCAGCAGTTACTCTCGACGGGACAGGTCCGGCTATGGCTACACCTTC. It codes for CASSYSRRDRSGYGYTF.

The chain is built from TRBV5-8 and TRBJ1-3, with TRBD1 as a possible D gene (6 bases). This CDR3 comprises 13 residues. V was shortened by 3 bases and J by 4 bases, with 8 bases between the two germline ends. Germline lookup yields CDR1 SGHTS and CDR2 YDEGEE. As DNA, the CDR3 is TGTGCCAGCAGCTCCCAGGGGGGAAACACCATATATTTT. Residues: CASSSQGGNTIYF.

This clone was recorded once. This rearrangement joins TRBV21-1 to TRBJ2-1; the D call TRBD2 from the table was never checked on the DNA. TRBV21-1 is labeled a pseudogene. The CDR3 consists of 17 residues. CDR3 in amino acids: CASSKTLRLAAYNEQFF. CDR3 bases: TGTGCCAGCAGCAAAACCCTTAGACTAGCGGCCTACAATGAGCAGTTCTTC.

V usage is TRBV14 and J usage is TRBJ2-1, with 11 positions matching TRBD2. Germline trimming cut 0 bases from V and 7 bases from J; bases unmatched to any gene: 5. This CDR3 comprises 16 residues. CDR1 and CDR2 (germline): SGHDN, FVKESK. The CDR3 loop reads CASSQDRGTSGNEQFF. CDR3 nucleotides: TGTGCCAGCAGCCAAGATAGAGGGACTAGCGGAAATGAGCAGTTCTTC.

This clone was seen a few times. The chain recombines TRBV9 with TRBJ2-2; D is perhaps TRBD2 (5 bases). Germline lookup yields CDR1 SGDLS and CDR2 YYNGEE. This CDR3 is 15 amino acids long. Trimming stripped 0 bases from V and 0 bases from J, with 6 bases between. DNA for the CDR3: TGTGCCAGCAGCGTAGTCGGGACGAACACCGGGGAGCTGTTTTTT. Its protein product is CASSVVGTNTGELFF.

The chain joins TRBV6-2 or TRBV6-3 to TRBJ2-7, with no clear D. The ends were cut back, 5 bases at V and 3 bases at J, with 5 bases in the middle. Germline loops: CDR1 MNHEY, CDR2 SVGEGT. The CDR3 consists of 11 residues. The CDR3 here is CASSVSYEQYF. The CDR3 region has the DNA TGTGCCAGCAGTGTGAGCTACGAGCAGTACTTC.

This clone was counted a single time. V and J are TRBV28 and TRBJ2-7; D possibly corresponds to TRBD2 (6 bases). Germline V gene lookup returns CDR1 MDHEN and CDR2 SYDVKM. V dropped 1 base and J dropped 7 bases, with 14 bases sitting between them. This CDR3 contains 14 residues. CDR3 sequence reads: CASSLSGLREEQYF. CDR3 nucleotide sequence: TGTGCCAGCAGTTTATCCGGGCTGCGGGAAGAGCAGTACTTC.